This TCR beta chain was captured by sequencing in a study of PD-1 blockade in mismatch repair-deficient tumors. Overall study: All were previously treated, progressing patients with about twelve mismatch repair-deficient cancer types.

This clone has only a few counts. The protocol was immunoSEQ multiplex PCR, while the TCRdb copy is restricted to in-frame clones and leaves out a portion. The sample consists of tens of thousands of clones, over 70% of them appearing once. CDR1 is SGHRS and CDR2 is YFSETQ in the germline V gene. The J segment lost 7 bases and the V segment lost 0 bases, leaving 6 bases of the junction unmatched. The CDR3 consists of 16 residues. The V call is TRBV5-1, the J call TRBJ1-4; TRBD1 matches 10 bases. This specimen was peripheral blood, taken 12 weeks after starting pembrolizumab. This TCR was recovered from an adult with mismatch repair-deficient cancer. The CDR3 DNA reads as TGCGCCAGCAGCTTGGGACAGGGGGCCAGCACTGAAAAACTGTTTTTT. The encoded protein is CASSLGQGASTEKLFF.